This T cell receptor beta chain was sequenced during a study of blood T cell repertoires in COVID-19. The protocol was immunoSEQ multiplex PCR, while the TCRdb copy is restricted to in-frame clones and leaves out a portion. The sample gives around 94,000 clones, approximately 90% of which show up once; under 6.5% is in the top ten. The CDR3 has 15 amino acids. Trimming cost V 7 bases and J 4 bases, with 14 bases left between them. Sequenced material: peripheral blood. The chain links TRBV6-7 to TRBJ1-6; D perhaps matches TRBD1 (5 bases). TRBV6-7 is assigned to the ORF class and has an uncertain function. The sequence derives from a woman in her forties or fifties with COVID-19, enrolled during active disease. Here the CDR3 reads CASTIGGRYNSPLHF. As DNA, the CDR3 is TGTGCCAGCACCATCGGGGGACGTTATAATTCACCCCTCCACTTT.